The 27 T cell receptor beta chains below all came from one sample that was sequenced in a study of control samples from healthy donors and cancer patients. TCRdb keeps only in-frame clones here, not all; method: immunoSEQ multiplex PCR. Among some 80,000 clones, over 85% were seen once, and the ten largest hold around 5.1%. Sequences were obtained from blood. All receptors come from a man aged 50 or older in good health.

This clone was seen a single time. The chain joins TRBV3-1 (or the pseudogene TRBV3-2) to TRBJ2-6; D may correspond to TRBD1 or TRBD2 (5 bases each). Between the trimmed V and J ends, which lost 4 bases and 3 bases, there was a span of 10 bases. CDR1 is LGHDT, CDR2 YNNKEL, per germline (reference sequence). This CDR3 region has 15 residues. As DNA, the CDR3 is TGTGCCAGCAGCCCGAGGGGCGGTGGGGCCAACGTCCTGACTTTC. As protein: CASSPRGGGANVLTF.

The chain uses TRBV11-2 and TRBJ2-1, with 14 bases lining up with TRBD2. Germline V lookup: CDR1 SGHAT, CDR2 FQNNGV. Trimming cost V 3 bases and J 9 bases; bases outside gene matches: 10. The CDR3 contains 17 residues. DNA of the CDR3: TGTGCCAGCAGCTTCCCCCTTCGACTAGCGGGGGGGCGTGAGCAGTTCTTC. Translating gives CASSFPLRLAGGREQFF.

The chain uses TRBV5-5 and TRBJ2-1; 10 bases match TRBD1. This CDR3 contains 15 residues. The V gene end was trimmed by 9 bases and the J gene end by 3 bases; junction bases not matched to a gene: 9. Germline lookup yields CDR1 SGHKS and CDR2 YYEKEE (reference sequence). As DNA, the CDR3 is TGTGCCACGTCCCGGGACAGGGGCGACTACAATGAGCAGTTCTTC. It codes for CATSRDRGDYNEQFF.

The J gene is TRBJ2-1, the V gene TRBV7-9, with 7 bases aligning to TRBD2. The germline V gene encodes CDR1 SEHNR and CDR2 FQNEAQ (reference sequence). V was clipped by 1 base and J by 5 bases; unmatched bases: 8. CDR3 length: 16 residues. For the CDR3, the DNA is TGTGCCAGCAGCTTAGGGGGAGGGTCTTACCACAATGAGCAGTTCTTC. Translating gives CASSLGGGSYHNEQFF. Drawing the rest from reference TRBV7-9 and TRBJ2-1, the complete variable domain is DTGVSQNPRHKITKRGQNVTFRCDPISEHNRLYWYRQTLGQGPEFLTYFQNEAQLEKSRLLSDRFSAERPKGSFSTLEIQRTEQGDSAMYLCASSLGGGSYHNEQFFGPGTRLTVL.

The chain has TRBV3-1 (or the pseudogene TRBV3-2) and TRBJ2-7, with D perhaps TRBD1 (6 bases). Per germline, CDR1 LGHDT and CDR2 YNNKEL (reference sequence). Trimming left V 1 base short and J 2 bases short, with 12 bases between. CDR3 size: 15 residues. The CDR3 bases are TGTGCCAGCAGCCAAGCGACAGGTAACCCCTACGAGCAGTACTTC. Amino acid sequence: CASSQATGNPYEQYF.

The V call is TRBV12-3 or TRBV12-4, the J call TRBJ1-6; D gene uncertain. This CDR3 has 13 amino acids. V was pared by 2 bases and J by 10 bases, with 9 bases between. This CDR3 is CASSLKLGSPLHF. As DNA, the CDR3 is TGTGCCAGCAGTTTAAAGCTGGGGTCACCCCTCCACTTT.

The sample holds a few counts of this clone. The chain joins TRBV3-1 (or the pseudogene TRBV3-2) to TRBJ1-4; no clear D. This CDR3 has 15 amino acids. CDR1 LGHDT and CDR2 YNNKEL come from the germline V gene (reference sequence). Trimming pared 0 bases from V and 6 bases from J, leaving 11 bases between. Here the CDR3 reads CASSQDEASDEKLFF. For the CDR3, the DNA is TGTGCCAGCAGCCAAGATGAGGCCTCTGATGAAAAACTGTTTTTT.

CDR3 loop: CASSLDLTGTVPTF. Written as DNA, the CDR3 is TGTGCCAGCAGCTTAGATCTTACCGGGACAGTGCCCACCTTC. The chain recombines TRBV11-2 with TRBJ1-2; 7 bases match TRBD1. The CDR3 is made up of 14 amino acids. CDR1 and CDR2 from the germline V gene are SGHAT and FQNNGV. V trimming: 0 bases; J trimming: 13 bases; junction bases outside the gene matches: 11.

CDR3 residues: CASSLWTRQETQYF. The CDR3 nucleotides read TGTGCCAGCAGTCTTTGGACTAGACAAGAGACCCAGTACTTC. This chain connects TRBV3-1 (or the pseudogene TRBV3-2) to TRBJ2-5; 7 bases match TRBD2. The CDR3 runs 14 residues. Trimming took 6 bases from V and 2 from J; bases not matched to a gene: 6. The germline CDR1 and CDR2 sequences are LGHDT and YNNKEL (reference sequence).

The rearrangement joins TRBV27 to TRBJ2-2; 12 bases match TRBD2. Trimming took 6 bases from V and 0 from J; bases not matched to a gene: 5. The germline V gene has CDR1 MNHEY and CDR2 SMNVEV (reference sequence). This CDR3 has 17 amino acids. This CDR3 reads CASSVLAGGPNTGELFF. CDR3 in DNA: TGTGCCAGCAGCGTCCTAGCGGGGGGGCCGAACACCGGGGAGCTGTTTTTT.

V and J are TRBV11-3 and TRBJ2-3, with TRBD1 matching over 10 bases. With V trimmed by 5 bases and J by 2 bases, 10 bases remained unmatched. This CDR3 contains 17 residues. Germline CDR1 reads SGHNT; CDR2 reads YENEEA. For the CDR3, the DNA is TGTGCCAGCAGCAAACGGGGGGGACAGGGGCCCACAGATACGCAGTATTTT. This encodes CASSKRGGQGPTDTQYF.

The chain recombines TRBV25-1 with TRBJ1-4, with D perhaps TRBD1 (6 bases). From germline, CDR1 is MGHDK and CDR2 SYGVNS. The V end lost 5 bases, the J end lost 8 bases, and 18 bases lay between the germline ends. This CDR3 has 15 amino acids. This chain's CDR3 is CASSPQTGGWEKLFF. DNA of the CDR3: TGTGCCAGCAGTCCTCAGACAGGCGGCTGGGAAAAACTGTTTTTT.

This clone was detected only once. The chain uses TRBV2 and TRBJ1-6; 7 nucleotides line up with TRBD1. The V and J ends lost 7 bases and 6 bases, in that order; junction bases with no gene match: 9. Germline-derived CDR1 and CDR2 are SNHLY and FYNNEI. The CDR3 runs to 15 residues. CDR3 loop: CASTGSYRGNSPLHF. As DNA, the CDR3 is TGTGCCAGCACCGGTTCCTACAGGGGTAATTCACCCCTCCACTTT.

The chain combines TRBV4-1 with TRBJ1-1; perhaps TRBD1 as D (6 bases). The CDR3 is 18 amino acids. Looked up from germline, CDR1 is MGHRA and CDR2 is YSYEKL. The germline V and J ends were trimmed by 4 bases and 2 bases, with 23 bases remaining between them. The CDR3 coding sequence is TGCGCCAGCAGCCCCCCCGACAGGAGGTTTTCGATTAACACTGAAGCTTTCTTT. Its protein product is CASSPPDRRFSINTEAFF.

For this clone: Distinct nucleotide sequences in the sample also encode this CDR3. The CDR3 sequence: CASSREAGNNSPLHF. The CDR3 nucleotides are TGTGCCAGCAGTCGGGAGGCAGGCAATAATTCACCCCTCCACTTT. The rearrangement links TRBV6-5 to TRBJ1-6, with D hard to call. The germline gives CDR1 MNHEY, CDR2 SVGAGI. The CDR3 spans 15 residues. V was shortened by 5 bases and J by 5 bases, with 13 bases between the two germline ends.

This chain links TRBV15 with TRBJ1-6; D may be TRBD1 (5 bases). This CDR3 has 15 amino acids. Trimming took off 0 bases at V and 10 bases at J, with 13 bases between the two ends. CDR1 is LNHNV, CDR2 YYDKDF, per germline (reference sequence). CDR3 DNA sequence: TGTGCCACCAGCAGAGATGGGCAGGGAGGATCACCCCTCCACTTT. Protein sequence: CATSRDGQGGSPLHF.

V is TRBV9 and J is TRBJ1-3; possible D gene TRBD1, 5 bases. CDR3 size: 16 residues. Trimming removed 0 bases from V and 1 base from J, with 11 bases in between. Germline V gene lookup returns CDR1 SGDLS and CDR2 YYNGEE. The DNA of the CDR3 is TGTGCCAGCAGCGTAGATCCGACAGCATCTGGAAACACCATATATTTT. This sequence encodes CASSVDPTASGNTIYF.

The chain uses TRBV4-1 and TRBJ1-2; 10 nucleotides line up with TRBD1. This CDR3 has 17 amino acids. Germline assignment: CDR1 MGHRA and CDR2 YSYEKL. The trim removed 0 bases at V and 2 bases at J, leaving 6 bases unmatched. The CDR3 spells CASSQEVQTGGNYGYTF. The CDR3 nucleotides are TGCGCCAGCAGCCAAGAAGTCCAGACAGGGGGCAACTATGGCTACACCTTC.

V gene TRBV7-2 combines with J gene TRBJ1-4; 7 bases fit TRBD1. Germline V gene sequence: CDR1 SGHTA, CDR2 FQGNSA. The CDR3 sequence is 13 residues long. J was trimmed by 7 bases and V by 5 bases; bases with no gene match: 4. In DNA, the CDR3 is TGTGCCAGCAGCATCGACAGGGTTGAAAAACTGTTTTTT. Its translation is CASSIDRVEKLFF.

The chain joins TRBV2 to TRBJ1-6, with TRBD1 identical over 9 bases. This CDR3 has 17 amino acids. Per the germline V gene, CDR1 is SNHLY and CDR2 is FYNNEI. V lost 6 bases and J lost 3; bases outside the gene matches: 9. The CDR3 region has the DNA TGTGCCAGCAGACTTCCGGGACAGGGTCTCTATAATTCACCCCTCCACTTT. It codes for CASRLPGQGLYNSPLHF.

The rearrangement joins TRBV30 to TRBJ1-2; D is unresolved. Germline V gene sequence: CDR1 GTSNPN, CDR2 SVGIG (reference sequence). The CDR3 covers 14 residues. V lost 0 bases, J lost 4 bases, and 12 bases lay in between. As DNA, the CDR3 is TGTGCCTGGAGTGTAGGCACCCTAACCTATGGCTACACCTTC. Residues: CAWSVGTLTYGYTF.

This chain uses TRBV20-1 with TRBJ2-5; D gene ambiguous. Germline loops: CDR1 DFQATT, CDR2 SNEGSKA (reference sequence). Trimming took 2 bases from V and 2 from J, leaving 3 bases between them. CDR3 size: 11 residues. The DNA of the CDR3 is TGCAGTGCTAGACAGCAAGAGACCCAGTACTTC. Its translation: CSARQQETQYF.

V is TRBV27 and J is TRBJ1-1; D is undetermined. V lost 7 bases, J lost 4 bases, and 16 bases lay in between. Germline assignment: CDR1 MNHEY and CDR2 SMNVEV (reference sequence). This CDR3 has 14 amino acids. The CDR3 sequence is CASISMAGGTEAFF. In nucleotides, the CDR3 is TGTGCCAGCATTTCGATGGCGGGAGGCACTGAAGCTTTCTTT.

J is TRBJ2-3 and V is TRBV4-2, with 7 bases lining up with TRBD2. J was trimmed by 13 bases and V by 0 bases; bases with no gene match: 7. Germline V lookup: CDR1 LGHNA, CDR2 YNFKEQ. There are 13 residues in the CDR3. For the CDR3, the DNA is TGTGCCAGCAGCCAAGATTGGAGCGGGGTAGAGTATTTT. Its protein is CASSQDWSGVEYF.

The CDR3 here is CASMEPNQPQHF. The CDR3 DNA sequence: TGTGCCAGTATGGAGCCCAATCAGCCCCAGCATTTT. The chain couples TRBV19 to TRBJ1-5; D not resolved. Germline V CDR1 and CDR2: LNHDA, SQIVND (reference sequence). The V end was cut by 7 bases, the J end by 3 bases, with 7 bases between. This CDR3 has 12 amino acids.

The V call is TRBV7-9, the J call TRBJ2-5, with D unresolved. V dropped 0 bases and J dropped 5 bases, with 1 base sitting between them. The CDR3 has 11 residues. CDR1 is SEHNR and CDR2 is FQNEAQ in the germline V gene (reference sequence). The CDR3 sequence is CASSLAETQYF. The CDR3 bases are TGTGCCAGCAGCTTAGCGGAGACCCAGTACTTC.

The chain combines TRBV20-1 with TRBJ2-7; D call uncertain. The CDR3 has 11 amino acids. Trimming shortened V by 4 bases and J by 4 bases, and 8 bases separated the two germline ends. The germline CDR1 and CDR2 sequences are DFQATT and SNEGSKA (reference sequence). CDR3 loop: CSAIAEYEQYF. Here the CDR3 DNA reads TGCAGTGCTATTGCAGAGTACGAGCAGTACTTC.